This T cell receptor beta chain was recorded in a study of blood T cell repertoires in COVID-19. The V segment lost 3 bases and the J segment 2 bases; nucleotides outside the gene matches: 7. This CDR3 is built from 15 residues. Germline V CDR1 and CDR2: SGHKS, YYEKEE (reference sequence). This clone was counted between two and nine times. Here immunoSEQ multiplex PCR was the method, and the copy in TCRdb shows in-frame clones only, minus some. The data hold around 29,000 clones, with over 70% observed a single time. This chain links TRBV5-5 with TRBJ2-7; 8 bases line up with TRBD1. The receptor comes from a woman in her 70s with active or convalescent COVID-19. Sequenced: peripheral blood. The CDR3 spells CASSSGTGPTYEQYF. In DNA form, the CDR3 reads TGTGCCAGCAGCTCTGGGACAGGACCAACCTACGAGCAGTACTTC.